A selection of T cell receptor beta chains follows, all from one sample in a study of shared clonotypes between healthy human individuals. Clones were read by immunoSEQ multiplex PCR, and TCRdb kept only the in-frame ones, dropping some. The sample consists of more than 850,000 clones, 70% to 80% of them appearing once. Source material: memory CD4+ T cells from PBMCs. The receptors shown here come from a man aged 18 to 30 in good health. Some clones in this sample may be carry-over from other donors' samples. CDR3s include the opening cysteine and the closing phenylalanine or tryptophan. D genes are given only for firm matches. Size is stated for part of the rows, as once, few or many counts, or as a class when the clone is expanded.

d_gene,j_gene,abundance,v_gene,CDR3aa,CDR3nt
TRBD1,TRBJ2-1,NA,TRBV13,CASSSGTGRINALLRDEQFF,TGTGCCAGCAGCTCCGGGACAGGCCGTATCAACGCGTTACTCCGCGATGAGCAGTTCTTC
NA,TRBJ2-5,few,TRBV9,CASSPRARAQETQYF,TGTGCCAGCAGCCCCCGGGCTCGGGCCCAAGAGACCCAGTACTTC
NA,TRBJ2-1,NA,TRBV18,CASSPSVLGDNEQFF,TGTGCCAGCTCACCATCCGTTCTAGGCGACAATGAGCAGTTCTTC
TRBD2,TRBJ2-3,NA,TRBV9,CASSVEGGLAGGRTDTQYF,TGTGCCAGCAGCGTAGAAGGGGGGCTAGCGGGAGGCCGCACAGATACGCAGTATTTT
NA,TRBJ2-3,few,TRBV4-1,CASSQGGQKTDTQYF,TGCGCCAGCAGCCAAGGCGGACAGAAAACAGATACGCAGTATTTT
TRBD2,TRBJ2-3,NA,TRBV5-1,CASRHPGLAGDTQYF,TGCGCCAGCAGGCATCCGGGACTAGCGGGAGATACGCAGTATTTT
NA,TRBJ2-3,few,TRBV27,CEEGTDTQYF,TGTGAGGAGGGCACAGATACGCAGTATTTT
NA,TRBJ2-2,NA,TRBV5-1,CASSPGYSPGGELFF,TGCGCCAGCAGTCCGGGGTACAGCCCAGGCGGGGAGCTGTTTTTT
TRBD1,TRBJ2-1,NA,TRBV5-1,CASSLGDSGRYNEQFF,TGCGCCAGCAGCTTGGGGGACAGTGGCAGATACAATGAGCAGTTCTTC
NA,TRBJ2-3,NA,TRBV25-1,CASSERGGPTDTQYF,TGTGCCAGCAGTGAACGGGGCGGACCCACAGATACGCAGTATTTT
NA,TRBJ2-3,NA,TRBV2,CASSSDLSDTQYF,TGTGCCAGCAGCTCGGACTTGTCCGATACGCAGTATTTT
TRBD1,TRBJ2-1,once,TRBV28,CASRRTGVNEQFF,TGTGCCAGCAGGAGAACAGGGGTGAATGAGCAGTTCTTC
NA,TRBJ2-5,NA,TRBV5-1,CASSLVSGKETQYF,TGCGCCAGCAGCTTGGTGTCCGGCAAAGAGACCCAGTACTTC
TRBD2,TRBJ2-1,NA,TRBV6-1,CASSRDYDNEQFF,TGTGCCAGCAGTCGGGACTATGACAATGAGCAGTTCTTC
NA,TRBJ2-5,NA,TRBV2,CASSEVRAQYF,TGTGCCAGCAGTGAGGTCCGGGCGCAGTACTTC
NA,TRBJ2-1,NA,TRBV19,CASSGWDEQFF,TGTGCCAGTAGTGGATGGGACGAGCAGTTCTTC
NA,TRBJ2-7,NA,TRBV15,CATSAQGEQYF,TGTGCCACCAGCGCCCAAGGCGAGCAGTACTTC
TRBD2,TRBJ2-7,NA,TRBV7-9,CAGGRENYEQYF,TGTGCCGGGGGGAGGGAAAACTACGAGCAGTACTTC
TRBD2,TRBJ2-7,NA,TRBV5-1,CASSINPSGRNEQYF,TGCGCCAGCAGCATAAATCCTAGCGGGAGGAACGAGCAGTACTTC
TRBD1,TRBJ1-2,once,TRBV7-8,CASSLRTGDGYTF,TGTGCCAGCAGCTTACGGACAGGGGATGGCTACACCTTC
NA,TRBJ2-5,few,TRBV2,CASHPGKETQYF,TGTGCCAGCCATCCGGGGAAGGAGACCCAGTACTTC
NA,TRBJ2-7,NA,TRBV21-1,CAGSKDPLGTDEQYF,TGTGCCGGCAGCAAAGACCCCCTTGGGACCGACGAGCAGTACTTC
NA,TRBJ1-2,once,TRBV11-2,CASSLDGRAPEGYTF,TGTGCCAGCAGCTTAGACGGCAGGGCGCCTGAAGGCTACACCTTC
NA,TRBJ2-7,NA,TRBV29-1,CSVGTAYEQYF,TGCAGCGTTGGGACAGCCTACGAGCAGTACTTC
NA,TRBJ1-1,once,TRBV14,CASSQIMNTEAFF,TGTGCCAGCAGCCAGATCATGAACACTGAAGCTTTCTTT
TRBD1,TRBJ2-1,NA,TRBV29-1,CSVSSRTGISYNEQFF,TGCAGCGTTTCGTCCCGGACAGGCATTTCCTACAATGAGCAGTTCTTC
TRBD1,TRBJ2-5,NA,TRBV7-3,CASSGPGQETQYF,TGTGCCAGCAGCGGACCGGGACAGGAGACCCAGTACTTC
TRBD1,TRBJ2-5,few,TRBV19,CASRRGGQGGETQYF,TGTGCCAGTAGGAGGGGGGGACAGGGAGGAGAGACCCAGTACTTC
TRBD1,TRBJ2-7,NA,TRBV5-1,CASSVTGGPYEQYF,TGCGCCAGCAGCGTGACAGGGGGCCCGTACGAGCAGTACTTC
TRBD2,TRBJ2-3,once,TRBV5-6,CASSLNGRISSADTQYF,TGTGCCAGCAGCTTGAACGGGAGGATATCGTCCGCAGATACGCAGTATTTT
NA,TRBJ2-4,once,TRBV28,CASSPPYDLGGGKNIQYF,TGTGCCAGCAGTCCGCCATATGACCTAGGTGGAGGCAAAAACATTCAGTACTTC
NA,TRBJ1-6,NA,TRBV5-1,CASSLDDSSYNSPLHF,TGCGCCAGCAGCTTGGACGACAGCTCCTATAATTCACCCCTCCACTTT
NA,TRBJ1-1,once,TRBV7-2,CASSLQGNTEAFF,TGTGCCAGCAGCTTACAGGGAAACACTGAAGCTTTCTTT
NA,TRBJ1-1,NA,TRBV5-1,CASSLEGSTEAFF,TGCGCCAGCAGCTTGGAGGGTAGCACTGAAGCTTTCTTT
NA,TRBJ2-5,NA,TRBV5-1,CASSLGWVGETQYF,TGCGCCAGCAGCCTAGGTTGGGTAGGTGAGACCCAGTACTTC
NA,TRBJ2-2,NA,TRBV5-1,CASSFLQLPNTGELFF,TGCGCCAGCAGCTTTTTACAGCTTCCGAACACCGGGGAGCTGTTTTTT
TRBD1,TRBJ1-1,NA,TRBV7-9,CASSSTRWTGGTEAFF,TGTGCCAGCAGCTCTACGCGCTGGACAGGGGGCACTGAAGCTTTCTTT
TRBD1,TRBJ1-2,NA,TRBV7-2,CASSPDRNYGYTF,TGTGCCAGCAGTCCGGACAGGAACTATGGCTACACCTTC
TRBD1,TRBJ2-5,NA,TRBV4-2,CASSQGQGAQETQYF,TGTGCCAGCAGCCAAGGACAGGGAGCTCAAGAGACCCAGTACTTC
NA,TRBJ2-7,NA,TRBV6-6,CASKKRTESSYEQYF,TGTGCCAGCAAAAAGAGGACAGAGTCTTCCTACGAGCAGTACTTC
NA,TRBJ1-3,once,TRBV10-1,CASREDRNSGNTIYF,TGCGCCAGCAGGGAAGACAGAAACTCTGGAAACACCATATATTTT
NA,TRBJ2-7,NA,TRBV12-5,CASGLNRESSYEQYF,TGTGCTAGTGGCCTCAACAGGGAGAGCTCCTACGAGCAGTACTTC
NA,TRBJ2-7,few,TRBV2,CASRVDFYEQYF,TGTGCCAGCAGGGTGGATTTCTACGAGCAGTACTTC
TRBD1,TRBJ2-7,NA,TRBV20-1,CSAQGAYEQYF,TGCAGTGCGCAGGGGGCCTACGAGCAGTACTTC
NA,TRBJ1-1,NA,TRBV2,CASSEAAIEAFF,TGTGCCAGCAGTGAGGCGGCGATTGAAGCTTTCTTT
TRBD1,TRBJ1-4,NA,TRBV5-1,CASSSVPGQGFKEKLFF,TGCGCCAGCAGCTCCGTCCCGGGACAGGGTTTTAAAGAAAAACTGTTTTTT
NA,TRBJ1-3,NA,TRBV7-2,CASSTSGQRNTIYF,TGTGCCAGCAGCACCTCCGGACAGCGAAACACCATATATTTT
NA,TRBJ1-5,NA,TRBV20-1,CSAEGSQPQHF,TGCAGTGCCGAGGGGAGTCAGCCCCAGCATTTT
NA,TRBJ2-3,NA,TRBV6-1,CASSVQALGTDTQYF,TGTGCCAGCAGTGTACAGGCCCTGGGCACAGATACGCAGTATTTT
NA,TRBJ2-3,NA,TRBV9,CASSPYNGDTQYF,TGTGCCAGCAGCCCTTACAATGGGGATACGCAGTATTTT
NA,TRBJ1-2,NA,TRBV4-3,CASSQVSGISGYTF,TGCGCCAGCAGCCAAGTCTCGGGAATCAGTGGCTACACCTTC
NA,TRBJ2-2,NA,TRBV7-8,CASSLALGATGELFF,TGTGCCAGCAGCTTAGCGCTGGGCGCCACCGGGGAGCTGTTTTTT